This section outlines one TCR beta chain sequence together with its context. Its antigen is not known. Some clones are missing from TCRdb's copy, which holds only in-frame ones; the method was immunoSEQ multiplex PCR. Of approximately 190,000 clones listed, approximately 90% are singletons. The entry originates in a study of T cell responses to AZD1222 COVID-19 vaccine. Findings and limits, study-wide: At baseline, just a handful of AZD1222 recipients tested seropositive. There were vaccine-associated CD4 TCRs across spike, dominant at 160-218 and 743-854. Unmutated variant regions are reportedly the target of nearly half of TCRs that are spike-specific.

This CDR3 has 14 amino acids. Trimming took 4 bases from V and 0 from J; bases not matched to a gene: 1. Per germline, CDR1 SGHDT and CDR2 YYEEEE. J is TRBJ2-3 and V is TRBV5-6, with 8 bases that match TRBD1. The sequence derives from an adult in good health. This specimen consisted of peripheral blood, obtained on day 0 of AZD1222 vaccination. CDR3 region: CASSRDRSTDTQYF. DNA of the CDR3: TGTGCCAGCAGCCGGGACAGGAGCACAGATACGCAGTATTTT.